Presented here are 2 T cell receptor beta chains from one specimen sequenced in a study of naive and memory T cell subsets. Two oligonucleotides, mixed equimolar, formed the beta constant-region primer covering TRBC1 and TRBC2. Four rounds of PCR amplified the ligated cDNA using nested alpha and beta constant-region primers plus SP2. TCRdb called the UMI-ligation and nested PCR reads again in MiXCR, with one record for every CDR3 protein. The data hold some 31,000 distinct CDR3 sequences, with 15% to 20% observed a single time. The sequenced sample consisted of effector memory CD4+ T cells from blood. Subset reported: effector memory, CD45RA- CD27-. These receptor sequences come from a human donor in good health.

CDR3 sequence (DNA): TGTGCCAGCAGTGAATCGCGAGGGCCCAAAAACATTCAGTACTTC. Translating gives CASSESRGPKNIQYF. The chain employs TRBV2 and TRBJ2-4; a weak D match, TRBD2 (5 bases). Trimming left V 2 bases short and J 2 bases short, with 10 bases between. The length of the CDR3 is 15 residues. CDR1 is SNHLY and CDR2 is FYNNEI in the germline V gene.

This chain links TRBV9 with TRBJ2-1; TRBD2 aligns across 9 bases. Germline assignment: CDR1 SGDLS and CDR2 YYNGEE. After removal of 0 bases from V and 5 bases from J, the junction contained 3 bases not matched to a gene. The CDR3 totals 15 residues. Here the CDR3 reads CASSVASGNNNEQFF. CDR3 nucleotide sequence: TGTGCCAGCAGCGTAGCTAGCGGGAACAACAATGAGCAGTTCTTC.